A single sample gave rise to the 4 T cell receptor beta chains below, sequenced in a study of T cells in Graves' hyperthyroidism and ophthalmopathy. RNA transcripts served as the template for amplifying TCR beta CDR3 regions. HTBI primers were the set used in a first-round RT-PCR of the TCR CDR3. TCRdb itself ran the multiplex PCR reads through MiXCR, one entry per CDR3 protein. The data show under 800,000 distinct CDR3 sequences, around 13% seen once. Sample: blood. These receptors were collected from a woman between 18 and 29 years old with Graves' hyperthyroidism.

This clonotype came up many times. This chain joins TRBV4-2 and TRBJ2-7, with TRBD2 matching over 11 bases. The germline V gene encodes CDR1 LGHNA and CDR2 YNFKEQ. With 0 bases clipped from V and 3 bases from J, the junction kept 1 base outside the gene matches. CDR3 size: 15 residues. The CDR3 coding sequence is TGTGCCAGCAGCCAAGATACTAGCGGGAGCTACGAGCAGTACTTC. Its translation: CASSQDTSGSYEQYF.

This clonotype appeared many times. The V and J genes are TRBV20-1 and TRBJ1-1; unclear D gene. CDR1 is DFQATT, CDR2 SNEGSKA, per germline (reference sequence). Trimming shortened V by 3 bases and J by 6 bases, and 14 bases separated the two germline ends. CDR3 length: 13 amino acids. The CDR3 sequence: CSASWVLMAEAFF. CDR3 DNA: TGCAGTGCTAGCTGGGTCCTAATGGCTGAAGCTTTCTTT.

This clonotype was recorded at least ten times. This chain uses TRBV2 with TRBJ1-1; a possible D gene is TRBD1 (5 bases). V lost 7 bases and J 0 bases, leaving 15 bases between the germline ends. The CDR3 has 15 residues. CDR1 is SNHLY and CDR2 is FYNNEI in the germline V gene. In DNA form, the CDR3 reads TGTGCCAGCACTGGGCAGGGATTTTTGAACACTGAAGCTTTCTTT. Translation gives CASTGQGFLNTEAFF.

This clonotype was seen more than once but under ten times. The chain links TRBV7-9 to TRBJ2-5, with 10 bases identical to TRBD2. Germline CDR1 and CDR2: SEHNR and FQNEAQ (reference sequence). The V gene end was trimmed by 2 bases and the J gene end by 2 bases; junction bases not matched to a gene: 2. The CDR3 runs 15 residues. This CDR3 is CASSLSGREQETQYF. The CDR3 DNA reads TGTGCCAGCAGCTTAAGCGGGAGGGAACAAGAGACCCAGTACTTC.